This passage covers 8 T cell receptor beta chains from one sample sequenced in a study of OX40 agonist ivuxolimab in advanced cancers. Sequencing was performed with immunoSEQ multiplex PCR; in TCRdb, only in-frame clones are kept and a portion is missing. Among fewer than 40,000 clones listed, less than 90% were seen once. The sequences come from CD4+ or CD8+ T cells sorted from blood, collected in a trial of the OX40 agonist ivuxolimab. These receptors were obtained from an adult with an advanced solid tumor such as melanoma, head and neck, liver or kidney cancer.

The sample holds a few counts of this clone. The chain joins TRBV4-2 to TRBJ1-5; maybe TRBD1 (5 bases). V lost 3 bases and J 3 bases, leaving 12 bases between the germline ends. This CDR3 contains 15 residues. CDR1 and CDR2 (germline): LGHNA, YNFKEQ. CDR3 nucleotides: TGTGCCAGCAGCCAGCAACGGGACTTCAATCAGCCCCAGCATTTT. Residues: CASSQQRDFNQPQHF.

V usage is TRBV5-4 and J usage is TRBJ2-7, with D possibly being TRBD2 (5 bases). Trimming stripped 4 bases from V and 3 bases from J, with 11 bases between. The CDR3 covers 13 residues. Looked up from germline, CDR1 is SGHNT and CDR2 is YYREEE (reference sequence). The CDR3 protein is CASSLLGSYEQYF. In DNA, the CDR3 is TGTGCCAGCAGCCTCCTGGGGAGCTACGAGCAGTACTTC.

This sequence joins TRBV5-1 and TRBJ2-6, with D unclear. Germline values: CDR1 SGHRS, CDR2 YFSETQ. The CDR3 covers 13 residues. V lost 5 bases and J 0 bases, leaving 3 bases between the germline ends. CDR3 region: CASRFSGANVLTF. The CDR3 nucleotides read TGCGCCAGCAGATTCTCTGGGGCCAACGTCCTGACTTTC.

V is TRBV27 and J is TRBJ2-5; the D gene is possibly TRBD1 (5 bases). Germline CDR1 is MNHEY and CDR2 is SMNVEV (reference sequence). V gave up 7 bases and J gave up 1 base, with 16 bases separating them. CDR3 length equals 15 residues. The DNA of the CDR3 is TGTGCCAGCAACCCCTCAAATGGGGCCCAAGAGACCCAGTACTTC. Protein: CASNPSNGAQETQYF.

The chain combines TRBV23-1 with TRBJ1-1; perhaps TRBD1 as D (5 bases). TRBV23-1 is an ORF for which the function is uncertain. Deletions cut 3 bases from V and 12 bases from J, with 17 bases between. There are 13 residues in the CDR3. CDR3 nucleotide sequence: TGCGCCAGCAGTCACCCCCGTGGGGCTGCGTCTTTCTTT. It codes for CASSHPRGAASFF.

The CDR3 loop reads CASSLGRRAYEQYF. CDR3 sequence (DNA): TGTGCCAGCAGTTTAGGGCGGAGAGCCTACGAGCAGTACTTC. This sequence joins TRBV27 and TRBJ2-7; no reliable D call. Germline lookup yields CDR1 MNHEY and CDR2 SMNVEV (reference sequence). The CDR3 consists of 14 residues. The V end was cut by 2 bases, the J end by 2 bases, with 10 bases between.

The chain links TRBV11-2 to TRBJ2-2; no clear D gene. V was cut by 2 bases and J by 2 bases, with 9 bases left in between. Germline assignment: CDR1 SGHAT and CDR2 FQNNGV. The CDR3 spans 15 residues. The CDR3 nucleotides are TGTGCCAGCAGCTTAACTCATGGCAACACCGGGGAGCTGTTTTTT. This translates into CASSLTHGNTGELFF.

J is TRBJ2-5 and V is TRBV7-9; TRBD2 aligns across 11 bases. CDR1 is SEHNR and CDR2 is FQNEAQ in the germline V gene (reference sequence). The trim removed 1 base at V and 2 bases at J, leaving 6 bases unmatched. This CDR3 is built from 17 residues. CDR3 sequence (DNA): TGTGCCAGCAGCTTAGATTGGCTAGCGGGGGGTCAAGAGACCCAGTACTTC. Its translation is CASSLDWLAGGQETQYF.